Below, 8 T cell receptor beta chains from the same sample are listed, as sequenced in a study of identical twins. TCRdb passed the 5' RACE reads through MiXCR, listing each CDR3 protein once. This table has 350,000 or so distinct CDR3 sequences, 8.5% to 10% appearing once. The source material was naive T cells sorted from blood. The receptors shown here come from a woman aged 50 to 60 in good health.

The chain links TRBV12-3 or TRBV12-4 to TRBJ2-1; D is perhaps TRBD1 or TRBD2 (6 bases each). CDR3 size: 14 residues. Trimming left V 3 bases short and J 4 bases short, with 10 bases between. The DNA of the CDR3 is TGTGCCAGCAGTTTCACGGGGGCTTACAATGAGCAGTTCTTC. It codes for CASSFTGAYNEQFF.

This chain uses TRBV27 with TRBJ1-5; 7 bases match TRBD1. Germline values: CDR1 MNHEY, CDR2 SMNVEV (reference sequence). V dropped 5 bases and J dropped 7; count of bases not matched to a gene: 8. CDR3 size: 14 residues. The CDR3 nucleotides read TGTGCCAGCAGTCCCGACAGGGTGGGGCAGCCCCAGCATTTT. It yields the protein CASSPDRVGQPQHF.

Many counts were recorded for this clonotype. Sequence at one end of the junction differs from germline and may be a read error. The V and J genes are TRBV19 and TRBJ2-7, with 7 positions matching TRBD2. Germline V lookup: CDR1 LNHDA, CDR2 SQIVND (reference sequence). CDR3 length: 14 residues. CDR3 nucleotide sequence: TGTGCCAGTAGTGTAGAAAGCGGGATCTACGAGCAGTACTTC. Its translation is CASSVESGIYEQYF.

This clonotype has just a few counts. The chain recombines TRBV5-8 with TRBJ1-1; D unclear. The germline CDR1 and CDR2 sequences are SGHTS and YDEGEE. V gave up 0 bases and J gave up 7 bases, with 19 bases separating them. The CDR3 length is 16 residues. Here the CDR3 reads CASSLDHRAAGDEAFF. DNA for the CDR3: TGTGCCAGCAGCTTGGATCATAGGGCAGCTGGGGATGAAGCTTTCTTT.

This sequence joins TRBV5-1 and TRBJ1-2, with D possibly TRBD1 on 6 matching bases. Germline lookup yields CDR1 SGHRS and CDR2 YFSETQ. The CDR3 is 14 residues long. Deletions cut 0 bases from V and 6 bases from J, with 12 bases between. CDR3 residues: CASSLGDILDGYTF. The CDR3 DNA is TGCGCCAGCAGCTTGGGGGACATTCTTGATGGCTACACCTTC.

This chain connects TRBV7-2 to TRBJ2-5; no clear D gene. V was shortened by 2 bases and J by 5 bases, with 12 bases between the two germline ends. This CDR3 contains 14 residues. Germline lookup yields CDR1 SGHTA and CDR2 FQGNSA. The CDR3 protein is CASSLIPSVETQYF. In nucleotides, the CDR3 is TGTGCCAGCAGCTTAATCCCCAGCGTGGAGACCCAGTACTTC.

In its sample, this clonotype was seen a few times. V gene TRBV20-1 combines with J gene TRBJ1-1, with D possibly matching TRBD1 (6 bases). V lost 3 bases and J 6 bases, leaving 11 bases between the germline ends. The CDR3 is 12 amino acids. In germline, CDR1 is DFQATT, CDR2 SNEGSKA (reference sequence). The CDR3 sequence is CSARDRVAEAFF. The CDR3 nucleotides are TGCAGTGCTAGGGACAGAGTCGCTGAAGCTTTCTTT.

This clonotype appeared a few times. The CDR3, as DNA: TGCAGTGCTAGAGATAGTGCAATCAACGAGCAGTACTTC. Encoded protein: CSARDSAINEQYF. The chain uses TRBV20-1 and TRBJ2-7; D is unclear. In germline, CDR1 is DFQATT, CDR2 SNEGSKA (reference sequence). The V and J ends lost 0 bases and 5 bases respectively, with 11 bases between them. The CDR3 extends over 13 amino acids.